This record covers a single TCR beta chain. Its target is not known. This sample was taken from a study of radiotherapy plus CTLA-4 blockade in lung cancer. Study overall: Of all patients, about 17% responded objectively and 31% showed disease control.

Study results and caveats: Tumor-origin TCR clones grew in blood after radiotherapy plus ipilimumab. In blood, early T cell clone dynamics reportedly predicted response best, together with interferon-beta.

The protocol was immunoSEQ multiplex PCR, while the TCRdb copy is restricted to in-frame clones and leaves out a portion. Among roughly 50,000 clones listed, 75% to 90% were seen once. V lost 6 bases, J lost 8 bases, and 13 bases lay in between. Germline values: CDR1 MNHNY, CDR2 SVGAGI (reference sequence). CDR3 length equals 13 residues. The source of this sequence is a human donor with non-small cell lung cancer that progressed on radiotherapy plus ipilimumab. Some clones in this sample may be carry-over from other donors' samples. The chain joins TRBV6-6 to TRBJ1-4, with no clear D. The sequences come from peripheral blood, collected from a patient treated with radiotherapy plus ipilimumab. DNA of the CDR3: TGTGCCAGCAGGCTAACACGGGGAGAAAAACTGTTTTTT. Its protein product is CASRLTRGEKLFF.